This T cell receptor beta chain emerged from a study of shared clonotypes between healthy human individuals (dated by TCRdb to the early 2020s). Notes on the research overall: A couple of women and three men aged 18 to 49 years were included in the cohort. Per donor, three plates each were used for CD4 naive and CD4 memory, two for CD8 naive, and one for CD8 memory. Blood TCR repertoires of 5 or 6 healthy adults were deeply sequenced to estimate repertoire size and the extent of clonotype sharing between individuals. Libraries were prepared and TCR repertoires were sequenced by different laboratories using diverse techniques, in order to increase sequencing depth and limit assay-specific biases. Between about 0.85 and 9.5 billion PBMCs per donor were obtained by leukapheresis.

CD8 naive samples were obtained by positive selection for CCR7 among CD45RO-negative cells, yielding a CD45RA+CCR7+ population from which TemRA cells were excluded. Donors were healthy HIV-negative adults with no recently reported acute infections or vaccinations. All donors were Caucasian adults living in Nashville, Tennessee, USA. Blood was obtained by leukapheresis, after which PBMCs were separated by Ficoll-Histopaque density gradient centrifugation and cryopreserved in liquid nitrogen vapor phase. Analytical flow cytometry was used to check the purity and quantity of every magnetically sorted T cell population. Genomic DNA was isolated from each sorted fraction and quantified by UV absorbance on a Nanodrop 2000c. Findings and caveats that apply to the study as a whole: Sharing across several donors was observed for 5% to 6.5% of naive CD4, over 3% of naive CD8, over 2% of memory CD4, and roughly 0.4% of memory CD8 clonotypes. The genetic and exposure-history diversity represented was limited by the small number of donors. Incomplete sequencing was indicated by rarefaction of sorted-subset datasets, despite the large sequencing depth. Clonotypes shared by all four sorted-subset donors showed higher generation probabilities than non-shared clonotypes. Sampling was restricted to blood, and TCR repertoires in tissues likely differ from the TCR repertoires found in blood. Naive subsets generally had larger estimated clonotype richness than memory subsets did. Pairwise subsampling indicated that sequencing depth was expected to affect the degree of clonotype sharing among donors.

V is shortened by 0 bases, J by 6 bases, and the region joining them spans 10 bases. CDR1 is given as SGDLS and CDR2 as YYNGEE, both from the germline V gene. The CDR3 starts with the cysteine, ends with the phenylalanine, and has 14 residues. The only DNA kept is the CDR3, 42 bases in frame from the first base. With regard to this clone: What this receptor recognizes is not known. Base quality data are lacking; no much larger clone is found one base away. This sample also contains other DNA sequences that code for the same CDR3.

Using the deep immunoSEQ assay, multiplex PCR amplified TCR CDR3 regions from genomic DNA. Extracted genomic DNA from each cell subset was spread evenly across all wells of several immunoSEQ 96-well plates, with each plate serving as a replicate. For sorted subsets, 150 to 250 ng genomic DNA, equal to tens of thousands of T cell genomes, was loaded into each replicate PCR. Purified libraries were quantified with a Qubit 3.0 fluorometer, sized on a Bioanalyzer 2100, and re-quantified with the KAPA Library Quantification kit. A separate single-read 150-cycle Illumina NextSeq 550 flow cell was used to sequence each immunoSEQ 96-well plate. The published analysis was carried out like this. The immunoSEQ output contained only junctional sequences without quality scores, so filtering could not match that applied to full-length reads. Sequences were annotated with PyIR, a Python wrapper for IgBLAST v1.9, using IMGT germline references to assign V/J genes and CDR3. Reads were filtered out if the reads had weak V/J assignments (E-value above 1e-6), no CDR3, stop codons, out-of-frame junctions, or ambiguous translated residues. A V3J clonotype was defined by an identical inferred V gene, J gene, and CDR3 amino acid sequence. To compute the percentage overlap between repertoires, the number of shared unique clonotypes was divided by the size of the smaller repertoire. Repertoire richness was assessed with RTK rarefaction, the Chao1 estimator, and Recon v2.1 estimates of unobserved clonotypes. Generation probabilities for all TCRbeta clonotypes obtained by the gDNA method from a few donors were computed using OLGA. This immuneACCESS table, as held by TCRdb, lists in-frame sequences with V and J called but not all clones. Of the missing ones, under half trace to an unresolved V gene in checked studies; the others have no known cause. V and J calls and clone size follow that table, whereas D and trimming were derived from the DNA. In this sample the table shows about 2.2 million clones, 93% of which occur a single time. About 1.7% of the sample is in the top ten clones.

The V and J segments used are TRBV9 and TRBJ1-5; the D gene is possibly TRBD1, with 5 bases matching. This receptor was taken from a man between 18 and 35 years old in good health. Some clones in this sample may be carry-over from other donors' samples. Sequencing input: naive CD8+ T cells from PBMCs. The cell subset or site label, read with the paper, signifies: CD45RA+CCR7+. CDR3 protein: CASSVGGVGQPQHF. The bases read TGTGCCAGCAGCGTAGGAGGGGTAGGTCAGCCCCAGCATTTT. Reference TRBV9 and TRBJ1-5 proteins supply the regions before and after the CDR3; the full variable domain is: DSGVTQTPKHLITATGQRVTLRCSPRSGDLSVYWYQQSLDQGLQFLIQYYNGEERAKGNILERFSAQQFPDLHSELNLSSLELGDSALYFCASSVGGVGQPQHFGDGTRLSIL.